The 2 T cell receptor beta chains presented below share a single source sample, sequenced in a study of T cell responses to AZD1222 COVID-19 vaccine. Generated by immunoSEQ multiplex PCR, the TCRdb table keeps only in-frame clones and is missing some. The sample consists of over 60,000 clones, around 87% of them appearing once. The source material was peripheral blood, sampled on day 0 of AZD1222 vaccination. The receptors here all came from an adult in good health.

The chain is built from TRBV30 and TRBJ1-1, with D unresolved. Between the trimmed V and J ends, which lost 2 bases and 2 bases, there was a span of 15 bases. Per the germline V gene, CDR1 is GTSNPN and CDR2 is SVGIG (reference sequence). The CDR3 sequence is 15 residues long. The CDR3 spells CAWSFGQYANTEAFF. The DNA of the CDR3 is TGTGCCTGGAGTTTTGGGCAATATGCAAACACTGAAGCTTTCTTT. Looking up the rest from reference TRBV30 and TRBJ1-1 gives the full variable domain: SQTIHQWPATLVQPVGSPLSLECTVEGTSNPNLYWYRQAAGRGLQLLFYSVGIGQISSEVPQNLSASRPQDRQFILSSKKLLLSDSGFYLCAWSFGQYANTEAFFGQGTRLTVV.

The chain is built from TRBV30 and TRBJ2-1, with D maybe TRBD1 (6 bases). The germline gives CDR1 GTSNPN, CDR2 SVGIG (reference sequence). The CDR3 length is 13 residues. V gave up 4 bases and J gave up 6 bases, with 13 bases separating them. CDR3 loop: CAWNRGYTNEQFF. DNA of the CDR3: TGTGCCTGGAATAGGGGGTACACCAATGAGCAGTTCTTC.